These 28 T cell receptor beta chains came from one sample sequenced in a study of cytomegalovirus exposure and HLA in healthy donors (dated by TCRdb to about 2017). The library relied on the immunoSEQ multiplex PCR assay. The multiplex PCR relied on a mix of 60 forward primers for TCR Vbeta segments and 13 reverse primers for TCR Jbeta segments. In its TCRdb copy, this immuneACCESS table keeps in-frame sequences only and misses some clones. Where compared with another copy, unresolved V genes explain less than half of these, and the others have no known cause. The sample data list 95,000 to 100,000 clones, and around 80% of these were observed just once. The leading ten clones occupy just over 0.75% of the sample. Sequenced: PBMCs. These receptors were collected from a woman aged 55 to 70 in good health and CMV-seronegative.

This clone has just one count. The chain recombines TRBV6-1 with TRBJ1-6, with 7 bases fitting TRBD1. The CDR3 is 14 amino acids. Germline CDR1 and CDR2: MNHNS and SASEGT. Unmatched junction bases numbered 6, after V lost 5 bases and J lost 8 bases. CDR3 DNA: TGTGCCAGCAGTCCTGACAGGGCTTATTCACCCCTCCACTTT. Translation: CASSPDRAYSPLHF.

J is TRBJ1-1 and V is TRBV5-4; 8 bases line up with TRBD1. CDR3 length equals 15 residues. Trimming removed 4 bases from V and 0 bases from J; junction bases left unmatched: 5. CDR1 SGHNT and CDR2 YYREEE come from the germline V gene (reference sequence). The CDR3 DNA sequence: TGTGCCAGCAGCGCGAGGACAGGGATGAACACTGAAGCTTTCTTT. Translated: CASSARTGMNTEAFF.

CDR3: CASSFPGSYEQYF. The CDR3 bases are TGTGCCAGCAGCTTCCCGGGCTCCTACGAGCAGTACTTC. This chain connects TRBV7-2 to TRBJ2-7; D is unclear. The CDR3 has 13 amino acids. The germline V gene has CDR1 SGHTA and CDR2 FQGNSA. V lost 3 bases and J lost 0, with 6 bases in between.

This chain joins TRBV4-1 and TRBJ1-1; D is possibly TRBD1 (6 bases). The CDR3 loop spans 17 amino acids. The V and J ends lost 0 bases and 11 bases respectively, with 25 bases between them. CDR1 is MGHRA, CDR2 YSYEKL, per germline. CDR3 amino acids: CASSQDLLSDSSLAAFF. The CDR3, as DNA: TGCGCCAGCAGCCAAGATCTTCTTTCGGACAGCTCTCTCGCCGCTTTCTTT.

This clone was counted a single time. The chain recombines TRBV6-5 with TRBJ1-2; D gene unclear. CDR1 is MNHEY, CDR2 SVGAGI, per germline. The V end lost 0 bases, the J end lost 7 bases, and 12 bases lay between the germline ends. The CDR3 runs 14 residues. This CDR3 is CASSYSSGKSGYTF. The DNA of the CDR3 is TGTGCCAGCAGTTACTCGTCGGGGAAATCTGGCTACACCTTC.

The rearrangement links TRBV25-1 to TRBJ2-3, with 7 bases matching TRBD2. The trim removed 1 base at V and 4 bases at J, leaving 5 bases unmatched. In germline, CDR1 is MGHDK, CDR2 SYGVNS. This CDR3 is built from 15 residues. This CDR3 reads CASSEWAGEADTQYF. CDR3 nucleotide sequence: TGTGCCAGCAGTGAATGGGCGGGAGAGGCAGATACGCAGTATTTT. The full variable domain, rest sourced from reference TRBV25-1 and TRBJ2-3, is EADIYQTPRYLVIGTGKKITLECSQTMGHDKMYWYQQDPGMELHLIHYSYGVNSTEKGDLSSESTVSRIRTEHFPLTLESARPSHTSQYLCASSEWAGEADTQYFGPGTRLTVL.

The chain couples TRBV5-4 to TRBJ2-1, with 8 bases that match TRBD1. Germline assignment: CDR1 SGHNT and CDR2 YYREEE (reference sequence). J was trimmed by 2 bases and V by 3 bases; bases with no gene match: 1. This CDR3 is 14 amino acids long. CDR3: CASSSQGAYNEQFF. In DNA, the CDR3 is TGTGCCAGCAGCTCACAGGGGGCCTACAATGAGCAGTTCTTC. Full variable domain (remainder filled in from reference TRBV5-4 and TRBJ2-1): ETGVTQSPTHLIKTRGQQVTLRCSSQSGHNTVSWYQQALGQGPQFIFQYYREEENGRGNFPPRFSGLQFPNYSSELNVNALELDDSALYLCASSSQGAYNEQFFGPGTRLTVL.

This clone was observed a handful of times. The chain uses TRBV5-1 and TRBJ2-5, with unresolved D. The V and J ends lost 0 bases and 5 bases respectively, with 20 bases between them. CDR1 SGHRS and CDR2 YFSETQ come from the germline V gene. This CDR3 is 17 amino acids long. The CDR3 loop is CASSLALSTSAEETQYF. The CDR3 nucleotides read TGCGCCAGCAGCTTGGCTCTTAGTACCTCGGCGGAGGAGACCCAGTACTTC.

The chain employs TRBV6-5 and TRBJ1-1; D not resolved. Germline V lookup: CDR1 MNHEY, CDR2 SVGAGI. V was clipped by 5 bases and J by 7 bases, with 17 bases between them. CDR3 length: 14 residues. In DNA, the CDR3 is TGTGCCAGCAGTCCCCAACCCCCGGGTGGTGAAGCTTTCTTT. It is translated as CASSPQPPGGEAFF.

V is TRBV7-7 and J is TRBJ2-7; D is perhaps TRBD1 (6 bases). Trimming took 3 bases from V and 1 from J, leaving 7 bases between them. This CDR3 is 13 amino acids long. Germline V gene sequence: CDR1 SSHAT, CDR2 FNYEAQ (reference sequence). CDR3 nucleotides: TGTGCCAGCAGCTTGGACAGATCCTACGAGCAGTACTTC. Its translation: CASSLDRSYEQYF.

The chain links TRBV7-2 to TRBJ2-7, with 9 bases lining up with TRBD2. CDR1 is SGHTA, CDR2 FQGNSA, per germline. The CDR3 is 14 amino acids. V dropped 2 bases and J dropped 3; count of bases not matched to a gene: 2. Written as DNA, the CDR3 is TGTGCCAGCAGCTTATCGACTAGCGGCTACGAGCAGTACTTC. It specifies CASSLSTSGYEQYF.

This clone was recorded a few times. The J gene is TRBJ2-5, the V gene TRBV5-1, with D maybe TRBD1 (5 bases). Between the trimmed V and J ends, which lost 4 bases and 0 bases, there was a span of 13 bases. The CDR3 consists of 15 residues. In germline, CDR1 is SGHRS, CDR2 YFSETQ. The DNA for the CDR3 is TGCGCCAGCAGCCTCCCAGGGTCGTACCAAGAGACCCAGTACTTC. Its translation is CASSLPGSYQETQYF.

The table lists this clone with a count of one. The chain couples TRBV4-1 to TRBJ2-5; maybe TRBD2 (5 bases). Germline V CDR1 and CDR2: MGHRA, YSYEKL. The CDR3 sequence is 14 residues long. Between the trimmed V and J ends, which lost 4 bases and 5 bases, there was a span of 14 bases. DNA of the CDR3: TGCGCCAGCAGCCTTACGGAGGACGGGGAGACCCAGTACTTC. Its protein product is CASSLTEDGETQYF.

The chain joins TRBV9 to TRBJ1-5, with TRBD1 matching over 9 bases. V shed 3 bases, J shed 5 bases, and the junction held 9 bases outside the gene matches. The germline CDR1 and CDR2 sequences are SGDLS and YYNGEE. CDR3 length equals 16 residues. The CDR3 here is CASSARQGVTHQPQHF. The CDR3 DNA follows: TGTGCCAGCAGCGCTCGACAGGGGGTGACTCATCAGCCCCAGCATTTT.

The chain employs TRBV11-2 and TRBJ1-4, with D perhaps TRBD1 (6 bases). The CDR3 consists of 12 residues. Looked up from germline, CDR1 is SGHAT and CDR2 is FQNNGV. With 3 bases removed from V and 9 bases from J, the gap between germline ends came to 8 bases. CDR3 amino acids: CASSFGQQKLFF. The DNA of the CDR3 is TGTGCCAGCAGCTTCGGACAGCAAAAACTGTTTTTT.

The chain joins TRBV7-2 to TRBJ1-4; weak D call: TRBD1 (5 bases). Per the germline V gene, CDR1 is SGHTA and CDR2 is FQGNSA. The CDR3 is 17 residues long. V gave up 5 bases and J gave up 5 bases, with 21 bases separating them. CDR3 DNA sequence: TGTGCCAGCAGCCCAACAGGCCCTGTGGGTAGGAATGAAAAACTGTTTTTT. Its protein product is CASSPTGPVGRNEKLFF.

V usage is TRBV11-3 and J usage is TRBJ2-7; tentatively, D is TRBD1 (6 bases). V was clipped by 5 bases and J by 2 bases, with 13 bases between them. The germline gives CDR1 SGHNT, CDR2 YENEEA. The CDR3 loop spans 14 amino acids. The DNA of the CDR3 is TGTGCCAGCAGCGACCACAGGGCTCCCTACGAGCAGTACTTC. This translates into CASSDHRAPYEQYF. The full variable domain, in which reference TRBV11-3 and TRBJ2-7 provide the parts outside the CDR3, is EAGVVQSPRYKIIEKKQPVAFWCNPISGHNTLYWYLQNLGQGPELLIRYENEEAVDDSQLPKDRFSAERLKGVDSTLKIQPAELGDSAVYLCASSDHRAPYEQYFGPGTRLTVT.

The chain joins TRBV5-1 to TRBJ2-2; 8 nucleotides agree with TRBD1. V was pared by 4 bases and J by 3 bases, with 14 bases of the junction left unmatched. The length of the CDR3 is 18 residues. The germline V gene encodes CDR1 SGHRS and CDR2 YFSETQ. The CDR3 DNA follows: TGCGCCAGCAGCATCCGAGCTCAGGGGGCTGGGGACACCGGGGAGCTGTTTTTT. It codes for CASSIRAQGAGDTGELFF.

The J gene is TRBJ1-5, the V gene TRBV28; D gene ambiguous. CDR1 MDHEN and CDR2 SYDVKM come from the germline V gene. The length of the CDR3 is 13 residues. Deletions cut 7 bases from V and 6 bases from J, with 13 bases between. The CDR3 sequence is CASKGRGGQPQHF. Here the CDR3 DNA reads TGTGCCAGCAAGGGTCGGGGAGGTCAGCCCCAGCATTTT.

The chain carries TRBV5-1 and TRBJ2-3; 7 positions agree with TRBD1. The CDR3 loop spans 14 amino acids. With 5 bases clipped from V and 2 bases from J, the junction kept 5 bases outside the gene matches. The germline V gene has CDR1 SGHRS and CDR2 YFSETQ. CDR3 region: CASRQQGDTDTQYF. The CDR3 DNA follows: TGCGCCAGCAGACAGCAGGGGGACACAGATACGCAGTATTTT.

The V and J genes are TRBV7-9 and TRBJ1-5; D is possibly TRBD1 (5 bases). The CDR3 loop spans 15 amino acids. Germline V gene lookup returns CDR1 SEHNR and CDR2 FQNEAQ (reference sequence). V gave up 1 base and J gave up 2 bases, with 9 bases separating them. The CDR3 loop reads CASSLGGVRNQPQHF. The CDR3 DNA reads TGTGCCAGCAGCTTAGGGGGGGTTCGCAATCAGCCCCAGCATTTT.

This clone was seen only a few times. This chain joins TRBV10-1 and TRBJ1-1; 7 positions match TRBD1. The CDR3 sequence is 14 residues long. V was clipped by 6 bases and J by 4 bases; unmatched bases: 8. CDR1 WNHNN and CDR2 SYGVQD come from the germline V gene (reference sequence). This chain's CDR3 is CASRPSTGATEAFF. The CDR3 nucleotides read TGCGCCAGCAGACCCAGTACAGGGGCCACTGAAGCTTTCTTT.

This clone was counted only a few times. This chain links TRBV7-2 with TRBJ2-5; D is perhaps TRBD2 (6 bases). The germline V gene encodes CDR1 SGHTA and CDR2 FQGNSA. CDR3 length: 14 amino acids. Trimming pared 5 bases from V and 5 bases from J, leaving 15 bases between. For the CDR3, the DNA is TGTGCCAGCAGCCGGGACTTCCGGTCGGAGACCCAGTACTTC. The encoded protein is CASSRDFRSETQYF.

This chain joins TRBV5-1 and TRBJ2-7, with a possible D match to TRBD1 (5 bases). The CDR3 extends over 14 amino acids. Germline-derived CDR1 and CDR2 are SGHRS and YFSETQ. V dropped 5 bases and J dropped 4 bases, with 16 bases sitting between them. This CDR3 reads CASSPRTPNYEQYF. CDR3 nucleotide sequence: TGCGCCAGCAGTCCTCGGACACCCAATTACGAGCAGTACTTC.

In nucleotides, the CDR3 is TGTGCCAGCACCGGACAGCCAAGCTCCTACAATGAGCAGTTCTTC. Its protein is CASTGQPSSYNEQFF. J is TRBJ2-1 and V is TRBV6-1, with a possible D match to TRBD1 (6 bases). The ends were cut back, 7 bases at V and 0 bases at J, with 13 bases in the middle. The CDR3 has 15 residues. CDR1 is MNHNS, CDR2 SASEGT, per germline.

CDR3 sequence reads: CASGKEQGEVHEQYF. As DNA, the CDR3 is TGTGCCAGCGGGAAAGAACAGGGAGAGGTCCACGAGCAGTACTTC. V usage is TRBV7-9 and J usage is TRBJ2-7; D might be TRBD1 (6 bases). The CDR3 sequence is 15 residues long. V lost 8 bases to trimming and J lost 5 bases, with 22 bases between them. The germline V gene encodes CDR1 SEHNR and CDR2 FQNEAQ (reference sequence).

This chain connects TRBV28 to TRBJ2-3; 8 bases are shared with TRBD2. The ends lost 8 bases at V and 3 bases at J; junction bases unmatched: 10. From germline, CDR1 is MDHEN and CDR2 SYDVKM. CDR3 length: 15 amino acids. The chain's CDR3 is CASQTAGEATDTQYF. CDR3 nucleotides: TGTGCCAGCCAGACAGCGGGAGAGGCGACAGATACGCAGTATTTT.

The rearrangement joins TRBV28 to TRBJ2-4; D remains unclear. With 3 bases removed from V and 0 bases from J, the gap between germline ends came to 6 bases. The CDR3 has 14 residues. Germline CDR1 MDHEN, CDR2 SYDVKM. CDR3 in DNA: TGTGCCAGCAGTTTTGGGCTAGCCAAAAACATTCAGTACTTC. Translation gives CASSFGLAKNIQYF.